The 23 T cell receptor beta chains below were found in one sample sequenced in a study of T cells after yellow fever vaccination. In TCRdb, the 5' RACE reads were re-called with MiXCR into one record per CDR3 protein. The data contain about 500,000 distinct CDR3 sequences, approximately 16% of them singletons. The sequencing used PBMCs, collected around 5 days after the first yellow fever vaccination. Receptor source: a man younger than 30 who received the YFV17D yellow fever vaccine.

V gene TRBV7-2 combines with J gene TRBJ1-3; D remains unclear. The V end lost 4 bases, the J end lost 3 bases, and 10 bases lay between the germline ends. The CDR3 contains 14 residues. From germline, CDR1 is SGHTA and CDR2 FQGNSA. The CDR3, as DNA: TGTGCCAGCAGCTCCGCTATGTTTGGAAACACCATATATTTT. Protein product: CASSSAMFGNTIYF. The full variable domain, rest sourced from reference TRBV7-2 and TRBJ1-3, is GAGVSQSPSNKVTEKGKDVELRCDPISGHTALYWYRQSLGQGLEFLIYFQGNSAPDKSGLPSDRFSAERTGGSVSTLTIQRTQQEDSAVYLCASSSAMFGNTIYFGEGSWLTVV.

CDR3: CASSPYGQGGNQPQHF. In DNA, the CDR3 is TGTGCCAGCTCACCTTACGGACAGGGAGGCAATCAGCCCCAGCATTTT. V usage is TRBV18 and J usage is TRBJ1-5, with 8 bases matching TRBD1. The length of the CDR3 is 16 residues. Trimming cost V 3 bases and J 2 bases; bases outside gene matches: 6. The germline V gene has CDR1 KGHSH and CDR2 LQKENI.

The genes are TRBV5-1 and TRBJ1-6, with D possibly being TRBD1 (6 bases). Germline-derived CDR1 and CDR2 are SGHRS and YFSETQ. This CDR3 spans 15 amino acids. The V end was cut by 0 bases, the J end by 10 bases, with 14 bases between. In DNA, the CDR3 is TGCGCCAGCAGCTTGGGCTCAGGGGAATCGTCACCCCTCCACTTT. Residues: CASSLGSGESSPLHF.

In this sample, this clonotype turned up a few times. The chain is built from TRBV6-2 or TRBV6-3 and TRBJ2-7; 12 nucleotides line up with TRBD2. This CDR3 region has 14 residues. CDR1 is MNHEY, CDR2 SVGEGT, per germline. J was trimmed by 4 bases and V by 10 bases; bases with no gene match: 8. The CDR3 is CATSLAGGLYEQYV. Here the CDR3 DNA reads TGTGCCACCTCACTAGCGGGGGGCCTATACGAGCAGTACGTC.

This clonotype has more than one count but fewer than ten. The rearrangement uses TRBV7-6 and TRBJ2-3; 10 bases are a match to TRBD1. J was trimmed by 4 bases and V by 2 bases; bases with no gene match: 3. The length of the CDR3 is 15 residues. CDR1 and CDR2 from the germline V gene are SGHVS and FNYEAQ. Here the CDR3 reads CASSLMDRGADTQYF. The CDR3 DNA reads as TGTGCCAGCAGCTTAATGGACAGGGGGGCAGATACGCAGTATTTT.

The chain has TRBV7-2 and TRBJ1-6; maybe TRBD1 (5 bases). Germline V lookup: CDR1 SGHTA, CDR2 FQGNSA. The CDR3 totals 13 residues. Trimming removed 3 bases from V and 9 bases from J, with 9 bases in between. CDR3 amino acids: CASSLTETSPLHF. In DNA form, the CDR3 reads TGTGCCAGCAGCTTGACAGAGACTTCACCCCTCCACTTT.

This clonotype was recorded a few times. The chain couples TRBV27 to TRBJ2-3; TRBD2 is a possible D gene (6 bases). The V gene's germline CDR1 is MNHEY and CDR2 SMNVEV (reference sequence). The CDR3 contains 13 residues. Trimming shortened V by 4 bases and J by 4 bases, and 9 bases separated the two germline ends. This CDR3 is CASSSWGADTQYF. The CDR3 bases are TGTGCCAGCAGTTCCTGGGGGGCAGATACGCAGTATTTT.

The chain has TRBV5-1 and TRBJ1-6; D might be TRBD1 (5 bases). V was trimmed by 7 bases and J by 9 bases, leaving 17 bases between them. This CDR3 comprises 14 residues. CDR1 is SGHRS, CDR2 YFSETQ, per germline. The CDR3 spells CASEPGDGGSPLHF. CDR3 DNA: TGCGCCAGCGAGCCCGGGGACGGAGGTTCACCCCTCCACTTT.

This clonotype came up a few times. The gene calls are TRBV4-3 and TRBJ2-2; D could derive from TRBD1 or TRBD2 (6 bases each). The CDR3 spans 15 residues. Germline lookup yields CDR1 LGHNA and CDR2 YSLEER. With 0 bases removed from V and 7 bases from J, the gap between germline ends came to 12 bases. The CDR3 here is CASSQDGGPSGELFF. The CDR3 DNA is TGCGCCAGCAGCCAAGATGGGGGGCCCAGCGGGGAGCTGTTTTTT.

The CDR3 DNA reads TGCGCCAGCAGCCAAGCCGGAAATCATAATTCACCCCTCCACTTT. Translating it yields CASSQAGNHNSPLHF. V gene TRBV4-3 combines with J gene TRBJ1-6; no definite D call. The CDR3 is 15 residues long. CDR1 and CDR2 (germline): LGHNA, YSLEER. Between the trimmed V and J ends, which lost 1 base and 5 bases, there was a span of 9 bases.

This clonotype was recorded a few times. V and J are TRBV4-1 and TRBJ2-5, with TRBD2 matching 7 bases. The CDR3 runs 14 residues. Germline CDR1 and CDR2: MGHRA and YSYEKL. With V trimmed by 4 bases and J by 5 bases, 7 bases remained unmatched. CDR3 DNA: TGCGCCAGCAGCCGCGTCGGACTAGAGGAGACCCAGTACTTC. Encoded protein: CASSRVGLEETQYF.

In this sample, this clonotype turned up a few times. The CDR3 here is CASSYTGTPRVGYTF. CDR3 in DNA: TGTGCCAGCAGTTACACCGGGACACCCAGGGTTGGCTACACCTTC. The rearrangement uses TRBV6-5 and TRBJ1-2, with D possibly TRBD1 on 6 matching bases. The germline V gene encodes CDR1 MNHEY and CDR2 SVGAGI. The CDR3 covers 15 residues. The V and J ends lost 2 bases and 7 bases respectively, with 17 bases between them.

This clonotype has a handful of counts. The gene calls are TRBV27 and TRBJ2-5, with TRBD1 identical over 11 bases. The V gene's germline CDR1 is MNHEY and CDR2 SMNVEV (reference sequence). There are 15 residues in the CDR3. V shed 4 bases, J shed 2 bases, and the junction held 3 bases outside the gene matches. CDR3 nucleotides: TGTGCCAGCAGTTCTGGACAGGGGGCGCAAGAGACCCAGTACTTC. This gives the protein CASSSGQGAQETQYF.

V is TRBV6-1 and J is TRBJ1-5; 7 bases fit TRBD1. V lost 6 bases, J lost 1 base, and 6 bases stayed unmatched. Germline CDR1 and CDR2: MNHNS and SASEGT. The CDR3 totals 15 residues. As DNA, the CDR3 is TGTGCCAGCAGCAGGGACAGCTACAGCAATCAGCCCCAGCATTTT. Translated, it gives CASSRDSYSNQPQHF.

This rearrangement joins TRBV7-2 to TRBJ1-3; no reliable D call. This CDR3 contains 14 residues. Germline-derived CDR1 and CDR2 are SGHTA and FQGNSA. V dropped 2 bases and J dropped 1 base, with 6 bases sitting between them. In DNA form, the CDR3 reads TGTGCCAGCAGCTTACTAGGGTCTGGAAACACCATATATTTT. This encodes CASSLLGSGNTIYF. The full variable domain, with the rest looked up from reference TRBV7-2 and TRBJ1-3, is GAGVSQSPSNKVTEKGKDVELRCDPISGHTALYWYRQSLGQGLEFLIYFQGNSAPDKSGLPSDRFSAERTGGSVSTLTIQRTQQEDSAVYLCASSLLGSGNTIYFGEGSWLTVV.

This rearrangement joins TRBV5-6 to TRBJ1-3; TRBD1 matches at 8 bases. Germline loops: CDR1 SGHDT, CDR2 YYEEEE. The CDR3 loop spans 16 amino acids. The ends lost 6 bases at V and 3 bases at J; junction bases unmatched: 11. DNA of the CDR3: TGTGCCAGCACCTGGGGGGCAGGGGGCATTGGAAACACCATATATTTT. This codes for CASTWGAGGIGNTIYF.

V is TRBV6-5 and J is TRBJ1-1, with 8 bases fitting TRBD1. This CDR3 contains 16 residues. V trimming: 2 bases; J trimming: 5 bases; junction bases outside the gene matches: 10. CDR1 and CDR2 (germline): MNHEY, SVGAGI. Written as DNA, the CDR3 is TGTGCCAGCAGTTACGAGCTCGGGACAGGTAGGACTGAAGCTTTCTTT. Translating gives CASSYELGTGRTEAFF.

This clonotype was seen a few times. This chain connects TRBV12-3 or TRBV12-4 to TRBJ1-2, with 8 bases matching TRBD1. Trimming took 5 bases from V and 4 from J; bases not matched to a gene: 21. This CDR3 spans 19 amino acids. The CDR3 here is CASSEFFGQGSIGRYGYTF. DNA of the CDR3: TGTGCCAGCAGTGAATTTTTTGGACAGGGATCCATTGGACGCTATGGCTACACCTTC.

This clonotype was seen only a few times. The V call is TRBV7-2, the J call TRBJ2-7, with a tentative D call TRBD2 (5 bases). Germline-derived CDR1 and CDR2 are SGHTA and FQGNSA. The CDR3 has 14 amino acids. V lost 7 bases and J 2 bases, leaving 15 bases between the germline ends. This CDR3 is CASTPTPGTYEQYF. The DNA of the CDR3 is TGTGCCAGCACCCCCACGCCCGGGACCTACGAGCAGTACTTC. The complete variable domain, with remaining parts taken from reference TRBV7-2 and TRBJ2-7, reads GAGVSQSPSNKVTEKGKDVELRCDPISGHTALYWYRQSLGQGLEFLIYFQGNSAPDKSGLPSDRFSAERTGGSVSTLTIQRTQQEDSAVYLCASTPTPGTYEQYFGPGTRLTVT.

This clonotype came up a few times. CDR3 sequence reads: CASSPRTGREKLFF. The CDR3 bases are TGTGCCAGCAGCCCCCGGACAGGCCGGGAAAAACTGTTTTTT. The J gene is TRBJ1-4, the V gene TRBV3-1, with 7 bases that match TRBD1. The CDR3 has 14 residues. V shed 4 bases and J 8 bases; nucleotides not matched to a gene: 7. Germline CDR1 reads LGHDT; CDR2 reads YNNKEL (reference sequence). Based on the CDR3 plus reference TRBV3-1 and TRBJ1-4, the full variable domain is DTAVSQTPKYLVTQMGNDKSIKCEQNLGHDTMYWYKQDSKKFLKIMFSYNNKELIINETVPNRFSPKSPDKAHLNLHINSLELGDSAVYFCASSPRTGREKLFFGSGTQLSVL.

This clonotype turned up a few times. V is TRBV5-1 and J is TRBJ2-5, with a possible D match to TRBD1 (6 bases). Germline V lookup: CDR1 SGHRS, CDR2 YFSETQ. Trimming pared 1 base from V and 5 bases from J, leaving 15 bases between. This CDR3 contains 15 residues. CDR3 bases: TGCGCCAGCAGCTTGTTTGGGGGCCCGGACGAGACCCAGTACTTC. Its translation: CASSLFGGPDETQYF.

V usage is TRBV11-1 and J usage is TRBJ2-1, with 8 positions matching TRBD2. CDR3 length: 19 residues. The germline V gene encodes CDR1 SGHAT and CDR2 FQDESV (reference sequence). V was pared by 5 bases and J by 0 bases, with 15 bases of the junction left unmatched. Here the CDR3 reads CASSEGRGSGESSYNEQFF. CDR3 coding DNA: TGTGCCAGCAGCGAAGGGAGAGGTAGCGGGGAAAGCTCCTACAATGAGCAGTTCTTC.

This clonotype showed up many times. The V call is TRBV20-1, the J call TRBJ2-7; 7 bases are shared with TRBD1. With V trimmed by 4 bases and J by 4 bases, 25 bases remained unmatched. Germline loops: CDR1 DFQATT, CDR2 SNEGSKA (reference sequence). The CDR3 extends over 19 amino acids. CDR3 sequence: CSAITRLTGKQGKRYEQYV. The DNA of the CDR3 is TGCAGTGCTATAACGCGCCTGACAGGGAAACAGGGAAAGCGTTACGAGCAGTACGTC.